These 14 T cell receptor beta chains came from one sample sequenced in a study of shared clonotypes between healthy human individuals. The method was immunoSEQ multiplex PCR; TCRdb's version includes in-frame clones alone and lacks a portion of them. The sample shows some 1 million clones, about 75% of them seen only once. Source material: memory CD4+ T cells sorted from blood. This sample's subset: CD45RA-negative fraction. Every receptor here comes from a man younger than 30 in good health.

To note about this clone: Other DNA sequences in this specimen translate into the identical CDR3. J is TRBJ2-7 and V is TRBV6-5; TRBD2 might be the D (6 bases). The length of the CDR3 is 12 residues. Germline values: CDR1 MNHEY, CDR2 SVGAGI. V gave up 5 bases and J gave up 3 bases, with 8 bases separating them. The CDR3 spells CASSPGDYEQYF. CDR3 DNA sequence: TGTGCCAGCAGTCCGGGAGACTACGAGCAGTACTTC.

Concerning this clone itself: The same CDR3 is also encoded by other DNA sequences in this sample. The rearrangement joins TRBV9 to TRBJ2-5, with 15 bases identical to TRBD2. The junction had 1 base not matched to a gene; V was cut back by 3 bases and J by 1 base. This CDR3 has 16 amino acids. Germline CDR1 SGDLS, CDR2 YYNGEE. CDR3 amino acids: CASSGGLAGGQETQYF. Here the CDR3 DNA reads TGTGCCAGCAGCGGGGGACTAGCGGGAGGCCAAGAGACCCAGTACTTC.

The chain combines TRBV10-2 with TRBJ1-6; perhaps TRBD1 as D (5 bases). Germline CDR1 and CDR2: WSHSY and SAAADI. This CDR3 region has 15 residues. Trimming stripped 2 bases from V and 7 bases from J, with 12 bases between. The CDR3 DNA reads as TGCGCCAGCAGTGAGATAGGGACGGTAAATTCACCCCTCCACTTT. Amino acid sequence: CASSEIGTVNSPLHF.

This chain joins TRBV19 and TRBJ1-2; maybe TRBD1 (6 bases). Trimming stripped 11 bases from V and 8 bases from J, with 18 bases between. The CDR3 extends over 12 amino acids. Germline lookup yields CDR1 LNHDA and CDR2 SQIVND (reference sequence). For the CDR3, the DNA is TGTGCCTCCGAGGACAGCCCTAGGGGCTACACCTTC. Translated: CASEDSPRGYTF.

The chain carries TRBV4-2 and TRBJ1-6, with 7 positions matching TRBD1. The CDR3 spans 16 residues. Trimming at V came to 4 bases and at J to 4 bases, leaving 7 bases not matched to a gene. Germline CDR1 LGHNA, CDR2 YNFKEQ. The CDR3 loop reads CASSPAGTAYNSPLHF. Written as DNA, the CDR3 is TGTGCCAGCAGCCCCGCCGGGACAGCATATAATTCACCCCTCCACTTT.

This rearrangement joins TRBV4-3 to TRBJ1-2; 8 nucleotides line up with TRBD1. Germline lookup yields CDR1 LGHNA and CDR2 YSLEER. The CDR3 length is 14 residues. Trimming took 4 bases from V and 5 from J; bases not matched to a gene: 6. The CDR3 DNA sequence: TGCGCCAGCAGCCCTCAGACAGGGGATTATGGCTACACCTTC. Translating gives CASSPQTGDYGYTF.

This clone was seen only a few times. The gene calls are TRBV28 and TRBJ1-1; TRBD1 aligns across 7 bases. The V gene end was trimmed by 8 bases and the J gene end by 6 bases; junction bases not matched to a gene: 3. The CDR3 has 11 amino acids. The germline CDR1 and CDR2 sequences are MDHEN and SYDVKM. The CDR3 nucleotides read TGTGCCAGCGGGCAGGGGGCTGAAGCTTTCTTT. Encoded protein: CASGQGAEAFF.

Written as DNA, the CDR3 is TGTGCCAGCAGAGGACAGGGGTATTCACCCCTCCACTTT. It translates to CASRGQGYSPLHF. The chain joins TRBV28 to TRBJ1-6; TRBD1 agrees at 9 bases. In germline, CDR1 is MDHEN, CDR2 SYDVKM. This CDR3 has 13 residues. The ends lost 6 bases at V and 8 bases at J; junction bases unmatched: 2.

The J gene is TRBJ2-1, the V gene TRBV2; no firm D call. V was clipped by 3 bases and J by 12 bases, with 6 bases between them. The CDR3 covers 10 residues. Per the germline V gene, CDR1 is SNHLY and CDR2 is FYNNEI. CDR3 protein: CASSDVGQFF. DNA for the CDR3: TGTGCCAGCAGTGATGTCGGGCAGTTCTTC. Using reference TRBV2 and TRBJ2-1 for the parts outside the CDR3, the full variable domain is EPEVTQTPSHQVTQMGQEVILRCVPISNHLYFYWYRQILGQKVEFLVSFYNNEISEKSEIFDDQFSVERPDGSNFTLKIRSTKLEDSAMYFCASSDVGQFFGPGTRLTVL.

This chain's CDR3 is CASRPRGQGEKLFF. Written as DNA, the CDR3 is TGTGCCAGTAGGCCTCGGGGGCAGGGAGAAAAACTGTTTTTT. The chain uses TRBV19 and TRBJ1-4, with D maybe TRBD1 (6 bases). Germline-derived CDR1 and CDR2 are LNHDA and SQIVND (reference sequence). Trimming shortened V by 6 bases and J by 8 bases, and 16 bases separated the two germline ends. The CDR3 contains 14 residues.

Note on this clone: Other DNA sequences of this sample code for an identical CDR3. This CDR3 reads CASSLQGTEAFF. CDR3 coding DNA: TGCGCCAGCAGCTTACAGGGCACTGAAGCTTTCTTT. The chain is built from TRBV5-1 and TRBJ1-1; D may be TRBD1 (6 bases). V gave up 2 bases and J gave up 4 bases, with 6 bases separating them. The CDR3 sequence is 12 residues long. The germline V gene encodes CDR1 SGHRS and CDR2 YFSETQ.

J is TRBJ1-4 and V is TRBV28, with D perhaps TRBD1 (6 bases). There are 16 residues in the CDR3. The germline V gene has CDR1 MDHEN and CDR2 SYDVKM. V dropped 4 bases and J dropped 2 bases, with 14 bases sitting between them. CDR3 sequence (DNA): TGTGCCAGCAGTTGGCCCGGCCAGGGGACTAATGAAAAACTGTTTTTT. As protein: CASSWPGQGTNEKLFF.

The V and J genes are TRBV29-1 and TRBJ2-3; 10 positions match TRBD2. This CDR3 has 17 amino acids. With V trimmed by 4 bases and J by 1 base, 11 bases remained unmatched. Germline CDR1 reads SQVTM; CDR2 reads ANQGSEA. CDR3 loop: CSVVSSGGRPGTDTQYF. CDR3 coding DNA: TGCAGCGTTGTATCTAGCGGGGGCCGCCCTGGCACAGATACGCAGTATTTT.

The rearrangement joins TRBV27 to TRBJ1-6, with TRBD1 matching 7 bases. Unmatched junction bases numbered 15, after V lost 6 bases and J lost 7 bases. Looked up from germline, CDR1 is MNHEY and CDR2 is SMNVEV (reference sequence). CDR3 length equals 17 residues. CDR3 loop: CASRLEGGGGSNSPLHF. In DNA, the CDR3 is TGTGCCAGCAGACTCGAGGGGGGAGGGGGCTCAAATTCACCCCTCCACTTT.